A selection of T cell receptor beta chains follows, all from one sample in a study of blood T cell repertoires in COVID-19. Method: immunoSEQ multiplex PCR; TCRdb's copy keeps in-frame clones and lacks some. Seen here are hundreds of thousands of clones, about 89% observed once, and the top ten hold approximately 5.5%. Sequencing input: PBMCs or T cells enriched from blood (not recorded which). The origin of the receptors is a man in his 60s who had recovered from COVID-19. The CDR3 runs from the conserved cysteine through the conserved F or W.

J gene: TRBJ2-3; V gene: TRBV25-1; CDR3 protein: CASSPGTSATDTQYF
J gene: TRBJ1-1; V gene: TRBV29-1; CDR3 protein: CSVWTDEAFF
J gene: TRBJ1-5; V gene: TRBV18; CDR3 protein: CASSPTGEGNQPQHF
J gene: TRBJ1-1; V gene: TRBV20-1; CDR3 protein: CSATGNTEAFF
J gene: TRBJ1-1; V gene: TRBV6-5; CDR3 protein: CASRPHMNTEAFF
J gene: TRBJ2-7; V gene: TRBV7-9; CDR3 protein: CASSLSLRGAPREQYF
J gene: TRBJ2-3; V gene: TRBV5-1; CDR3 protein: CASSSKPLADLTDTQYF
J gene: TRBJ2-1; V gene: TRBV18; CDR3 protein: CASSRETSGRGNEQFF
J gene: TRBJ1-2; V gene: TRBV6-5; CDR3 protein: CASRQGGGYTF
J gene: TRBJ2-3; V gene: TRBV20-1; CDR3 protein: CSASFAGALTDTQYF
J gene: TRBJ2-1; V gene: TRBV9; CDR3 protein: CASSVENSGSNSYNEQFF
J gene: TRBJ1-1; V gene: TRBV5-1; CDR3 protein: CASSVGQQGAEAFF
J gene: TRBJ2-1; V gene: TRBV27; CDR3 protein: CASSLIAASYNEQFF
J gene: TRBJ2-4; V gene: TRBV27; CDR3 protein: CASRMTGTKNIQYF
J gene: TRBJ2-7; V gene: TRBV7-2; CDR3 protein: CASSLRLSGTPSYEQYF
J gene: TRBJ2-3; V gene: TRBV18; CDR3 protein: CASSPSGGRAVVADTQYF
J gene: TRBJ2-2; V gene: TRBV27; CDR3 protein: CASSLSRGYGELFF
J gene: TRBJ2-1; V gene: TRBV19; CDR3 protein: CATKRSGESSYNEQFF
J gene: TRBJ2-1; V gene: TRBV6-4; CDR3 protein: CASSEGDRRQALFF
J gene: TRBJ1-1; V gene: TRBV7-3; CDR3 protein: CASSLSPLDSPTEAFF
J gene: TRBJ2-7; V gene: TRBV7-9; CDR3 protein: CASSLASGVHEQYF
J gene: TRBJ2-6; V gene: TRBV27; CDR3 protein: CASSLSESGGYGANVLTF
J gene: TRBJ2-2; V gene: TRBV3-1/TRBV3-2; CDR3 protein: CASSHSSRHTGELFF
J gene: TRBJ2-1; V gene: TRBV27; CDR3 protein: CASSLMAGVPNEQFF
J gene: TRBJ2-1; V gene: TRBV5-1; CDR3 protein: CASSSGSLSYNEQFF
J gene: TRBJ1-5; V gene: TRBV28; CDR3 protein: CASSYDRDLYQPQHF
J gene: TRBJ2-7; V gene: TRBV28; CDR3 protein: CASSLTYEQYF
J gene: TRBJ2-5; V gene: TRBV3-1/TRBV3-2; CDR3 protein: CASSQFRGQETQYF
J gene: TRBJ1-5; V gene: TRBV5-1; CDR3 protein: CASSERGGQKQPQHF
J gene: TRBJ2-7; V gene: TRBV12-3/TRBV12-4; CDR3 protein: CASAVRRSYEQYF
J gene: TRBJ2-5; V gene: TRBV7-2; CDR3 protein: CASSNTGTSGETQYF
J gene: TRBJ2-2; V gene: TRBV3-1/TRBV3-2; CDR3 protein: CASSQPLDRVTCTGELFF
J gene: TRBJ2-7; V gene: TRBV7-2; CDR3 protein: CASRPRGRGSSYEQYF